The 3 T cell receptor beta chains presented below share a single source sample, sequenced in a study of cytomegalovirus exposure and HLA in healthy donors. PCR was performed using 60 Vbeta and 13 Jbeta primers. Here immunoSEQ multiplex PCR was the method, and the copy in TCRdb shows in-frame clones only, minus some. The repertoire includes roughly 100,000 clones, more than 60% of them detected once, and approximately 10% sits in the top ten. Sample: PBMCs. These receptors originate from a man between 18 and 35 years old in good health and CMV-seropositive.

This chain joins TRBV19 and TRBJ1-1, with unresolved D. CDR1 LNHDA and CDR2 SQIVND come from the germline V gene (reference sequence). The CDR3 has 12 amino acids. The V end was cut by 6 bases, the J end by 4 bases, with 9 bases between. CDR3 nucleotide sequence: TGTGCCAGTAGCCCTTTCGGCACTGAAGCTTTCTTT. Its translation: CASSPFGTEAFF.

This chain links TRBV6-1 with TRBJ1-5, with D perhaps TRBD1 (6 bases). The length of the CDR3 is 15 residues. V was clipped by 7 bases and J by 6 bases, with 19 bases between them. Looked up from germline, CDR1 is MNHNS and CDR2 is SASEGT. The CDR3 region is CASKMAGVRGQPQHF. The DNA for the CDR3 is TGTGCCAGCAAGATGGCAGGGGTGAGAGGTCAGCCCCAGCATTTT.

The V and J genes are TRBV5-6 and TRBJ2-7; 7 nucleotides line up with TRBD2. The CDR3 spans 16 residues. Losses at the gene ends were 3 bases for V and 0 bases for J; bases not matched to a gene: 9. Germline CDR1 is SGHDT and CDR2 is YYEEEE. DNA of the CDR3: TGTGCCAGCAGCTATAATCTAGCGGCGATCTCCTACGAGCAGTACTTC. It encodes CASSYNLAAISYEQYF.